The clone carrying this TCR beta chain was recorded many times. Its cognate antigen is unknown. The CDR3 contains 13 residues. V lost 7 bases, J lost 0 bases, and 6 bases lay in between. Germline CDR1 MDHEN, CDR2 SYDVKM. Follow-up blood was drawn about 14 weeks, roughly three months, after antiretroviral therapy began. The repertoire came from unfractionated whole blood and reflected all unsorted peripheral T cells. This record belongs to a study of HIV-infected patients and healthy controls. General observations from the study: Treated samples reflected only about three months of therapy, arguably too short to observe immune reconstitution. During therapy, HIV-associated CDR3s fell significantly in frequency, while CMV-associated CDR3s did not change significantly.

Reverse transcription used around 500 ng RNA and constant-region primers for alpha and beta. Each of the alpha and beta chains got its own library through chain-specific third strand synthesis with indices. A 12-nucleotide barcode per molecule came from two concatenated random hexamers added pre-amplification. From the 5' RACE reads, TCRdb called clonotypes with MiXCR, one entry per CDR3 protein. Here the sample spans thousands of distinct CDR3 sequences, around 7% being singletons. The genes are TRBV28 and TRBJ1-4, with D unclear. This TCR came from an adult with HIV infection. The input for sequencing was blood, taken during antiretroviral therapy. In nucleotides, the CDR3 is TGTGCCAGCAACGGACCAACTAATGAAAAACTGTTTTTT. Protein: CASNGPTNEKLFF. Variable domain in full (rest from reference TRBV28 and TRBJ1-4): DVKVTQSSRYLVKRTGEKVFLECVQDMDHENMFWYRQDPGLGLRLIYFSYDVKMKEKGDIPEGYSVSREKKERFSLILESASTNQTSMYLCASNGPTNEKLFFGSGTQLSVL.